This T cell receptor beta chain emerged from a study of blood T cell repertoires in COVID-19. Study-wide context: COVID-19 samples from acute and convalescent phases originated in the United States, Italy and Spain. T cells, B-cell-depleted T cells, or PBMCs supplied cDNA or gDNA.

V was shortened by 5 bases and J by 4 bases, with 8 bases between the two germline ends. Germline V gene data show CDR1 as SGHTA and CDR2 as FQGTGA. The CDR3 runs to 12 residues. Per the original methods: Reference gene primer amplification gave estimated nucleated cell counts. Generated by immunoSEQ multiplex PCR, the TCRdb table keeps only in-frame clones and is missing some. V, J and clone size are taken as reported in that table, and D and trimming were inferred from the DNA itself. The sample shows around 170,000 clones, about four fifths of them seen only once. V gene TRBV7-3 combines with J gene TRBJ1-2; the D is unclear. Sequencing input: peripheral blood. The TCR sequence derives from a man aged 18 to 35 with active or convalescent COVID-19. The CDR3 nucleotides are TGTGCCAGCAGCGCCAACGGCTATGGCTACACCTTC. It specifies CASSANGYGYTF. Together with reference TRBV7-3 and TRBJ1-2, the CDR3 gives the full variable domain: GAGVSQTPSNKVTEKGKYVELRCDPISGHTALYWYRQSLGQGPEFLIYFQGTGAADDSGLPNDRFFAVRPEGSVSTLKIQRTERGDSAVYLCASSANGYGYTFGSGTRLTVV.